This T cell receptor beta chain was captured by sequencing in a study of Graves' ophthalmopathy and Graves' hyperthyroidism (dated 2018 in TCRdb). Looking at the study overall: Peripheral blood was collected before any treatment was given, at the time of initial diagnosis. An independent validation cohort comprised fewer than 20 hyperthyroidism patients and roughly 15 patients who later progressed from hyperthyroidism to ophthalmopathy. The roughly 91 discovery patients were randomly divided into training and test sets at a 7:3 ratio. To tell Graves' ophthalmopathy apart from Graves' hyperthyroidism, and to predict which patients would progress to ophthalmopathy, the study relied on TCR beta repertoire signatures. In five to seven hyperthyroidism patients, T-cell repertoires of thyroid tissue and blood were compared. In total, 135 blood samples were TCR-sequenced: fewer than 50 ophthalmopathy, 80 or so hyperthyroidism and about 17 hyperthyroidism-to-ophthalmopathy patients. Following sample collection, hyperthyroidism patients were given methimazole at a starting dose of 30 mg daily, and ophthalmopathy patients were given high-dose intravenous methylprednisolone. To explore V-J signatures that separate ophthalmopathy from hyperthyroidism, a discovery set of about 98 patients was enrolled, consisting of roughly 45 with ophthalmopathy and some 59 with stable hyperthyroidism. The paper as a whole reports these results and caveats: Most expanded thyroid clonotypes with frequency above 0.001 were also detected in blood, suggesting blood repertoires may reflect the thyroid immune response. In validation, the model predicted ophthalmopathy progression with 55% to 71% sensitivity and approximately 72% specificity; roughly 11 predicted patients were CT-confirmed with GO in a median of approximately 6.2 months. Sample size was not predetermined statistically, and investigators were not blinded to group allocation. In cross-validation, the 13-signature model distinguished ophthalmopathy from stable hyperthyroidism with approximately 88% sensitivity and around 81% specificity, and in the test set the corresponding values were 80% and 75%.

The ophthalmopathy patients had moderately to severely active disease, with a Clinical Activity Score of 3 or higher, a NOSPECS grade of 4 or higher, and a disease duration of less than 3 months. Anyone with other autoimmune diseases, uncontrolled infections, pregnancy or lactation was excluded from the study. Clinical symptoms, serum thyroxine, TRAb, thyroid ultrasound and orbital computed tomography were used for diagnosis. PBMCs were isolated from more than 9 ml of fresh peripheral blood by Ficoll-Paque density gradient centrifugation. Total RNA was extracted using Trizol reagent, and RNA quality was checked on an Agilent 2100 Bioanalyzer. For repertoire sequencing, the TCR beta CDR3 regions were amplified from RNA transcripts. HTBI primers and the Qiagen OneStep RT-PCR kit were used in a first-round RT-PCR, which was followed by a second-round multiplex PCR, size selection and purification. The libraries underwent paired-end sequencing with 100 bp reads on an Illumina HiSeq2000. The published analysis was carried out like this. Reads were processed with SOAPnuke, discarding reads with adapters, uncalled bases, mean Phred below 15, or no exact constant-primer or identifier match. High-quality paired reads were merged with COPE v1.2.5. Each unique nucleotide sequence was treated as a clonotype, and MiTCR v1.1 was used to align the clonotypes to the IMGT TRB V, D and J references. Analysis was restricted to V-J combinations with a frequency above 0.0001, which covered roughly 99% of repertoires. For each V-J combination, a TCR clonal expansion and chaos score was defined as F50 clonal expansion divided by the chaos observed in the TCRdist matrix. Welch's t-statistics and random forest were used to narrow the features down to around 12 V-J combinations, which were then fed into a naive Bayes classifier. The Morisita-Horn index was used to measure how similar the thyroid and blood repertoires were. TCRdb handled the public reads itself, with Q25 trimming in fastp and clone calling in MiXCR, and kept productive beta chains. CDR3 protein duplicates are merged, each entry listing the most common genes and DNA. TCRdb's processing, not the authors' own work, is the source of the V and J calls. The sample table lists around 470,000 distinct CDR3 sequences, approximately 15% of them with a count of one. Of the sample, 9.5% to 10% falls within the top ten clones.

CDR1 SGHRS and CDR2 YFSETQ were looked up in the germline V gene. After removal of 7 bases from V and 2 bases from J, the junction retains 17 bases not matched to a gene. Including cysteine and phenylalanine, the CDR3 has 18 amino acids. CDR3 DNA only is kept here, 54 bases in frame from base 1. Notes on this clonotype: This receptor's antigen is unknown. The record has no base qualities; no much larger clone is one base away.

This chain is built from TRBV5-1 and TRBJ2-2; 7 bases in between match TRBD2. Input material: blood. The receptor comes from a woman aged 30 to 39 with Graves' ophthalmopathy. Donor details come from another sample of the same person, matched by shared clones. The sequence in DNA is TGCGCCAGCGGAGTCCGCCCCGCCGGGACTACTAACACCGGGGAGCTGTTTTTT. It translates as CASGVRPAGTTNTGELFF.